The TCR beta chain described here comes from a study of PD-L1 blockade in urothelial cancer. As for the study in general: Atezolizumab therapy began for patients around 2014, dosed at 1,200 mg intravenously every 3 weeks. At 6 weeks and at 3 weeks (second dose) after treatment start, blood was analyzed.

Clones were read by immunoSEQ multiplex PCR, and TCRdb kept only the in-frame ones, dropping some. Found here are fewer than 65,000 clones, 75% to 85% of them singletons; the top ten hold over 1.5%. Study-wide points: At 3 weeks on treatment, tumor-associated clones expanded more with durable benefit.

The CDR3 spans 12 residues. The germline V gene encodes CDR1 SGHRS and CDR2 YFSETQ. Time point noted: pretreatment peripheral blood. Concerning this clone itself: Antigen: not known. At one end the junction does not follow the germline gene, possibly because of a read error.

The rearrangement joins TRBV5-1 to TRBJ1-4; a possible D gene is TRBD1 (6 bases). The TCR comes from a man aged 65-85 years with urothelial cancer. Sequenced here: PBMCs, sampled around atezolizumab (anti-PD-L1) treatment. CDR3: CASSLGGGSLNF. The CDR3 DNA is TGCGCCAGCAGCTTAGGGGGGGGATCCCTGAATTTT.